Following are 16 T cell receptor beta chains from one sample sequenced in a study of cytomegalovirus exposure and HLA in healthy donors. This PCR relied on a set of 60 Vbeta primers and 13 Jbeta primers. Assay used: immunoSEQ multiplex PCR; TCRdb lists only in-frame clones, some missing. Of fewer than 200,000 clones listed, roughly 80% are singletons. Sequencing used PBMCs. The receptors stem from a male donor in good health and CMV-seronegative.

The rearrangement uses TRBV5-1 and TRBJ1-4; TRBD1 is a possible D gene (5 bases). The germline V and J ends were trimmed by 1 base and 12 bases, with 22 bases remaining between them. This CDR3 has 16 amino acids. Germline CDR1 is SGHRS and CDR2 is YFSETQ. The CDR3 DNA sequence: TGCGCCAGCAGCTTGTTAATCGCGGGACCCTCGAAAGAACTGTTTTTT. Translation gives CASSLLIAGPSKELFF. The full variable domain, with the rest looked up from reference TRBV5-1 and TRBJ1-4, is KAGVTQTPRYLIKTRGQQVTLSCSPISGHRSVSWYQQTPGQGLQFLFEYFSETQRNKGNFPGRFSGRQFSNSRSEMNVSTLELGDSALYLCASSLLIAGPSKELFFGSGTQLSVL.

J is TRBJ2-3 and V is TRBV4-3; D possibly corresponds to TRBD2 (5 bases). V lost 3 bases, J lost 8 bases, and 21 bases lay in between. Germline CDR1 reads LGHNA; CDR2 reads YSLEER. This CDR3 has 16 amino acids. CDR3 sequence reads: CASSHPGTRGQRTQYF. CDR3 sequence (DNA): TGCGCCAGCAGCCACCCAGGAACAAGAGGGCAGCGTACGCAGTATTTT.

This clone was found a few times. The chain joins TRBV4-2 to TRBJ1-1; D is perhaps TRBD1 (6 bases). The V end was cut by 6 bases, the J end by 3 bases, with 11 bases between. CDR1 and CDR2 from the germline V gene are LGHNA and YNFKEQ. The CDR3 spans 13 residues. The CDR3 DNA reads TGTGCCAGCAGACTACAGGGATACACTGAAGCTTTCTTT. It specifies CASRLQGYTEAFF.

The chain couples TRBV20-1 to TRBJ2-7; TRBD1 matches 8 bases. Germline V gene data show CDR1 as DFQATT and CDR2 as SNEGSKA (reference sequence). The CDR3 runs to 11 residues. V was clipped by 2 bases and J by 11 bases; unmatched bases: 5. CDR3 loop: CSARPPTGEYF. The CDR3 region has the DNA TGCAGTGCTAGACCCCCGACAGGGGAGTACTTC.

The V gene is TRBV19, the J gene TRBJ2-7, with TRBD1 identical over 9 bases. The J segment lost 3 bases and the V segment lost 3 bases, leaving 6 bases of the junction unmatched. There are 15 residues in the CDR3. The germline V gene has CDR1 LNHDA and CDR2 SQIVND (reference sequence). Here the CDR3 reads CASSMADRGFYEQYF. Written as DNA, the CDR3 is TGTGCCAGTAGTATGGCGGACAGGGGTTTCTACGAGCAGTACTTC. Full variable domain (rest looked up from reference TRBV19 and TRBJ2-7): DGGITQSPKYLFRKEGQNVTLSCEQNLNHDAMYWYRQDPGQGLRLIYYSQIVNDFQKGDIAEGYSVSREKKESFPLTVTSAQKNPTAFYLCASSMADRGFYEQYFGPGTRLTVT.

V usage is TRBV28 and J usage is TRBJ2-5; no clear D gene. Germline V gene lookup returns CDR1 MDHEN and CDR2 SYDVKM. Trimming cost V 6 bases and J 1 base, with 12 bases left between them. The CDR3 length is 14 residues. In nucleotides, the CDR3 is TGTGCCAGCAGCCCCAGGTTCGGCCAAGAGACCCAGTACTTC. It translates to CASSPRFGQETQYF.

The J gene is TRBJ2-7, the V gene TRBV10-3, with D perhaps TRBD1 (6 bases). Germline CDR1 and CDR2: ENHRY and SYGVKD. The CDR3 is made up of 11 amino acids. Trimming took 6 bases from V and 4 from J, leaving 7 bases between them. Written as DNA, the CDR3 is TGTGCCATCAGGGACAGTTACGAGCAGTACTTC. It is translated as CAIRDSYEQYF.

J is TRBJ2-7 and V is TRBV14, with 8 nucleotides matching TRBD1. In germline, CDR1 is SGHDN, CDR2 FVKESK. The CDR3 runs to 18 residues. V shed 0 bases and J 6 bases; nucleotides not matched to a gene: 16. CDR3 sequence: CASSQDGPGTGRALEQYF. CDR3 nucleotide sequence: TGTGCCAGCAGCCAAGACGGCCCCGGGACAGGCAGGGCGCTCGAGCAGTACTTC.

This sequence joins TRBV28 and TRBJ2-5; 7 nucleotides align to TRBD1. J was trimmed by 4 bases and V by 5 bases; bases with no gene match: 13. This CDR3 comprises 16 residues. Germline V gene data show CDR1 as MDHEN and CDR2 as SYDVKM. CDR3: CASSPETGSGSETQYF. For the CDR3, the DNA is TGTGCCAGCAGTCCCGAGACAGGGTCAGGGTCAGAGACCCAGTACTTC.

The chain links TRBV27 to TRBJ2-1; the match to TRBD1 covers 8 bases. CDR1 and CDR2 (germline): MNHEY, SMNVEV (reference sequence). The V and J ends lost 4 bases and 4 bases, in that order; junction bases with no gene match: 6. The CDR3 contains 15 residues. CDR3 sequence reads: CASSSIGTGYNEQFF. The CDR3 DNA sequence: TGTGCCAGCAGTTCCATCGGGACAGGTTACAATGAGCAGTTCTTC.

V is TRBV5-4 and J is TRBJ2-5; 9 bases fit TRBD2. Germline-derived CDR1 and CDR2 are SGHNT and YYREEE (reference sequence). After removal of 3 bases from V and 5 bases from J, the junction contained 11 bases not matched to a gene. The CDR3 contains 16 residues. In DNA, the CDR3 is TGTGCCAGCAGCTCGGGCGGGGGGGCTTCGTGGGAGACCCAGTACTTC. Encoded protein: CASSSGGGASWETQYF.

The chain recombines TRBV7-9 with TRBJ2-5; TRBD2 matches at 8 bases. The ends lost 1 base at V and 4 bases at J; junction bases unmatched: 8. CDR1 and CDR2 (germline): SEHNR, FQNEAQ (reference sequence). The CDR3 is made up of 16 amino acids. CDR3 DNA: TGTGCCAGCAGCTTAGACTATGGCGGGGGGAGAGAGACCCAGTACTTC. This codes for CASSLDYGGGRETQYF. The variable domain in full, with the rest retrieved from reference TRBV7-9 and TRBJ2-5, is DTGVSQNPRHKITKRGQNVTFRCDPISEHNRLYWYRQTLGQGPEFLTYFQNEAQLEKSRLLSDRFSAERPKGSFSTLEIQRTEQGDSAMYLCASSLDYGGGRETQYFGPGTRLLVL.

The rearrangement joins TRBV15 to TRBJ2-7; 8 bases map to TRBD1. The CDR3 length is 15 residues. V lost 0 bases and J lost 5; bases outside the gene matches: 6. Germline V gene lookup returns CDR1 LNHNV and CDR2 YYDKDF (reference sequence). The CDR3 loop is CATSRDRQGINEQYF. The CDR3 nucleotides are TGTGCCACCAGCAGAGATCGACAGGGGATTAACGAGCAGTACTTC.

V usage is TRBV6-5 and J usage is TRBJ1-2; the match to TRBD1 covers 7 bases. Germline V gives CDR1 MNHEY, CDR2 SVGAGI. This CDR3 is 13 amino acids long. The ends lost 9 bases at V and 4 bases at J; junction bases unmatched: 8. This CDR3 reads CASSPRQGYGYTF. The CDR3 DNA reads TGTGCCAGTTCGCCCAGACAGGGCTATGGCTACACCTTC.

The V and J genes are TRBV15 and TRBJ2-3, with 7 bases lining up with TRBD2. Per the germline V gene, CDR1 is LNHNV and CDR2 is YYDKDF (reference sequence). The V gene end was trimmed by 7 bases and the J gene end by 4 bases; junction bases not matched to a gene: 8. This CDR3 has 14 residues. The CDR3 region is CATNERLAPDTQYF. In nucleotides, the CDR3 is TGTGCCACCAACGAGCGACTAGCACCAGATACGCAGTATTTT.

This rearrangement joins TRBV4-1 to TRBJ2-7, with D possibly matching TRBD2 (5 bases). There are 21 residues in the CDR3. Trimming pared 1 base from V and 0 bases from J, leaving 28 bases between. Germline V gene sequence: CDR1 MGHRA, CDR2 YSYEKL. Here the CDR3 DNA reads TGCGCCAGCAGCCAAGCGGCCCCCGGGGAAGTGAGACTCGGACGCTCCTACGAGCAGTACTTC. As protein: CASSQAAPGEVRLGRSYEQYF.